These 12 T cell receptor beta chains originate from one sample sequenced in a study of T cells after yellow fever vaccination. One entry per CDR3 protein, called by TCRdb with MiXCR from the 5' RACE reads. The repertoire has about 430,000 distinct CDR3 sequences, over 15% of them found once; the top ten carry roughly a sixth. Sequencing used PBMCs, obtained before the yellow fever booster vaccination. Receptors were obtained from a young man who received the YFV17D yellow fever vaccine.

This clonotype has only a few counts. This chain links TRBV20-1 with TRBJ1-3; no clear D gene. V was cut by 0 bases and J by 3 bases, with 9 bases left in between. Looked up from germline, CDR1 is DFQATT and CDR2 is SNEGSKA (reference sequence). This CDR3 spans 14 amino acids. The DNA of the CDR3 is TGCAGTGCTAGAGATCTTGGAGGTGGAAACACCATATATTTT. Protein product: CSARDLGGGNTIYF.

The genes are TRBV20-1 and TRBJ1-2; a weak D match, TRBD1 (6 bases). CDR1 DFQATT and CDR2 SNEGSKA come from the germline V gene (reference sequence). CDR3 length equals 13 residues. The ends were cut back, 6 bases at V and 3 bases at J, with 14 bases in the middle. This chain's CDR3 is CSAPQGTHYGYTF. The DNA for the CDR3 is TGCAGTGCCCCCCAGGGGACTCACTATGGCTACACCTTC.

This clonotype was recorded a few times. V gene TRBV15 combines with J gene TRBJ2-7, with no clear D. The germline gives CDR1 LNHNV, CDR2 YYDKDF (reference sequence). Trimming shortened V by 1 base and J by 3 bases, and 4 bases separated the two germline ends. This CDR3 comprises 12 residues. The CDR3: CATSRGGYEQYF. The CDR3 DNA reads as TGTGCCACCAGCAGAGGAGGCTACGAGCAGTACTTC.

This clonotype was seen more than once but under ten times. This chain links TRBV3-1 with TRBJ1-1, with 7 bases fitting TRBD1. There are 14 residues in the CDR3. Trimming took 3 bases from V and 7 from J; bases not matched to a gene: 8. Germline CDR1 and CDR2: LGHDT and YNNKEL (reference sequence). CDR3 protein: CASSHDREWVEAFF. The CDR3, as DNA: TGTGCCAGCAGCCACGACAGGGAGTGGGTTGAAGCTTTCTTT.

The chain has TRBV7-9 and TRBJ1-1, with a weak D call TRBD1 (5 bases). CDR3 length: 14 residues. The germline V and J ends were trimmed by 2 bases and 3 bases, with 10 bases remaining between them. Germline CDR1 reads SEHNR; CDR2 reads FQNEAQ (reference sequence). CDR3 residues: CASSLIEGDTEAFF. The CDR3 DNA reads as TGTGCCAGCAGCTTAATCGAAGGGGACACTGAAGCTTTCTTT.

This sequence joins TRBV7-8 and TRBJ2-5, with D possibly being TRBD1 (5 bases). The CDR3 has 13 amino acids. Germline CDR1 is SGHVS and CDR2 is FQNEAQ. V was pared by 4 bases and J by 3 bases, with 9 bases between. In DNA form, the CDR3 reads TGTGCCAGCAGCTATGCAGGGAAAGAGACCCAGTACTTC. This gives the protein CASSYAGKETQYF.

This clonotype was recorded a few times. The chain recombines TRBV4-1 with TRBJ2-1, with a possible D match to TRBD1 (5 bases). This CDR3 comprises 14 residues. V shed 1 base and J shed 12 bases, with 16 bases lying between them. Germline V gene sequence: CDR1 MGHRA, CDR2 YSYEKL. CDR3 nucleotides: TGCGCCAGCAGCCAAGGCCCTCTCTATCAGGGGCAGTTCTTC. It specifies CASSQGPLYQGQFF.

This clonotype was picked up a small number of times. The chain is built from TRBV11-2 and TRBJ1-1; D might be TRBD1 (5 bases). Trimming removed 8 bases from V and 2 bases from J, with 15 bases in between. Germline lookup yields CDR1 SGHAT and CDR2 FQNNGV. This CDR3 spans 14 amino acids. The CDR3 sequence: CASGRGGINTEAFF. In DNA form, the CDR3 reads TGTGCCAGCGGGCGGGGCGGGATTAACACTGAAGCTTTCTTT. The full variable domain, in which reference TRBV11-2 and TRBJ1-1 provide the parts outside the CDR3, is EAGVAQSPRYKIIEKRQSVAFWCNPISGHATLYWYQQILGQGPKLLIQFQNNGVVDDSQLPKDRFSAERLKGVDSTLKIQPAKLEDSAVYLCASGRGGINTEAFFGQGTRLTVV.

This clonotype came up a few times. CDR3 in DNA: TGTGCCAGCAGCTTACCAGGCATGGCGCCCCAGCATTTT. Translation gives CASSLPGMAPQHF. The rearrangement links TRBV7-2 to TRBJ1-5; D unclear. Germline-derived CDR1 and CDR2 are SGHTA and FQGNSA. The CDR3 loop spans 13 amino acids. The V and J ends lost 2 bases and 9 bases respectively, with 11 bases between them.

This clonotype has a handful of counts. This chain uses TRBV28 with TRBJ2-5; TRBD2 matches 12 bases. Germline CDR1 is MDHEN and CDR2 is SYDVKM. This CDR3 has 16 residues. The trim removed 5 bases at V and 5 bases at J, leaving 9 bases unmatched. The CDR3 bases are TGTGCCAGCAGTCCCCCCCGACTAGCGGGGGTCGAGACCCAGTACTTC. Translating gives CASSPPRLAGVETQYF.

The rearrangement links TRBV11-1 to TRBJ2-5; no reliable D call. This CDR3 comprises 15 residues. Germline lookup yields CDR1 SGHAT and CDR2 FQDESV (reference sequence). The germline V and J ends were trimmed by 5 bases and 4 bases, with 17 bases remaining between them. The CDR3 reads CASSPGPDLGETQYF. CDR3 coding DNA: TGTGCCAGCAGCCCGGGTCCCGATTTGGGAGAGACCCAGTACTTC. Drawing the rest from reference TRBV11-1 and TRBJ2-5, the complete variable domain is EAEVAQSPRYKITEKSQAVAFWCDPISGHATLYWYRQILGQGPELLVQFQDESVVDDSQLPKDRFSAERLKGVDSTLKIQPAELGDSAMYLCASSPGPDLGETQYFGPGTRLLVL.

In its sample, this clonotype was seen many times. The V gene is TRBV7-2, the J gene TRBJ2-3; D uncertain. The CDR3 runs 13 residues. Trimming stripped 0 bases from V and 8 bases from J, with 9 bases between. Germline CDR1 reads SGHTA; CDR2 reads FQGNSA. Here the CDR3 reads CASSLASLGTQYF. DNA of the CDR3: TGTGCCAGCAGCTTAGCTTCCCTGGGTACGCAGTATTTT.